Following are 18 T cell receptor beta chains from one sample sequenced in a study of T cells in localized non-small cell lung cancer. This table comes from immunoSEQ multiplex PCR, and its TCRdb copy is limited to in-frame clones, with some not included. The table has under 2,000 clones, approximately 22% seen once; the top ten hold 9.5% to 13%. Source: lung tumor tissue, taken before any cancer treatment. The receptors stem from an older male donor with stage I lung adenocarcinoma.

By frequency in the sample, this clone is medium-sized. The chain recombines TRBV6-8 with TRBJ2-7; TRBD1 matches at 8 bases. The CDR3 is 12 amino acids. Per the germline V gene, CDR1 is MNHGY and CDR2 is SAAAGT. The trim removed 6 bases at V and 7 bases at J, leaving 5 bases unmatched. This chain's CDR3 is CASSRTGWEQYF. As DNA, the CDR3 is TGTGCCAGCAGCAGGACAGGGTGGGAGCAGTACTTC.

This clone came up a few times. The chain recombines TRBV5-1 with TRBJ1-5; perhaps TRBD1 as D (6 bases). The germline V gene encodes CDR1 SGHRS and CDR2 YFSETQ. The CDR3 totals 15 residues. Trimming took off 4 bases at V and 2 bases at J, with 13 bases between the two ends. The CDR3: CASSPVGGGNQPQHF. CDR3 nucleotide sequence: TGCGCCAGCAGCCCGGTGGGGGGCGGCAATCAGCCCCAGCATTTT.

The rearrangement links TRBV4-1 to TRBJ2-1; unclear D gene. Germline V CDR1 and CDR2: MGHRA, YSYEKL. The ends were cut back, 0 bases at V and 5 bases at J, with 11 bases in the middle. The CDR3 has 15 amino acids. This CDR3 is CASSQEGAPNNEQFF. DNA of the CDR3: TGCGCCAGCAGCCAAGAAGGAGCACCGAACAATGAGCAGTTCTTC.

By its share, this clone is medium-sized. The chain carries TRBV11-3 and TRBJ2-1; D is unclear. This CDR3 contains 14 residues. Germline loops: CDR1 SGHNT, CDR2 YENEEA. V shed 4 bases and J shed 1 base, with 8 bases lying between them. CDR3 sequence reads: CASSSRESYNEQFF. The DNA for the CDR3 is TGTGCCAGCAGCTCACGAGAGTCCTACAATGAGCAGTTCTTC. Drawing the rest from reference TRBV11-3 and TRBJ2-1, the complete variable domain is EAGVVQSPRYKIIEKKQPVAFWCNPISGHNTLYWYLQNLGQGPELLIRYENEEAVDDSQLPKDRFSAERLKGVDSTLKIQPAELGDSAVYLCASSSRESYNEQFFGPGTRLTVL.

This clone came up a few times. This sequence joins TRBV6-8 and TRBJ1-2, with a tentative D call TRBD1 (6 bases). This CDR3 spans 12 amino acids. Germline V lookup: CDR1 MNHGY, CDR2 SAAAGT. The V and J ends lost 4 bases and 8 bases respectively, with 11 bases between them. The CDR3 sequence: CASSLGQEGYTF. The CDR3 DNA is TGTGCCAGCAGTTTGGGACAAGAGGGCTACACCTTC.

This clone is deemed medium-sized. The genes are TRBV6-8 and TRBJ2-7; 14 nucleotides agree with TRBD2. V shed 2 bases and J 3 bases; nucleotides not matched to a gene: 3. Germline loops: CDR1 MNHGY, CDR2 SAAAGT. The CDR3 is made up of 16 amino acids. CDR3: CASSYGTSGGFYEQYF. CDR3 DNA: TGTGCCAGCAGTTACGGGACTAGCGGGGGTTTCTACGAGCAGTACTTC.

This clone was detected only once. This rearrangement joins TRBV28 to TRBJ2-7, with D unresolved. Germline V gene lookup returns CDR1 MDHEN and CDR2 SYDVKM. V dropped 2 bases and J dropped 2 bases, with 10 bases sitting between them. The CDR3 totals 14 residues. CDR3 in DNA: TGTGCCAGCAGTTTAGAACAGATTACCTACGAGCAGTACTTC. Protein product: CASSLEQITYEQYF.

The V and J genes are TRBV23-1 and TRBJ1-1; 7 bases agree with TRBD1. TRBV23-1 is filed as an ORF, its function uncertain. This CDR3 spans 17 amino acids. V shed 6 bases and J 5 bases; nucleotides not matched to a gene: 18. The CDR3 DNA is TGCGCCAGCAGCTCTGAGGGAGGGGGCGTCGAGTTAACTGAAGCTTTCTTT. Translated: CASSSEGGGVELTEAFF.

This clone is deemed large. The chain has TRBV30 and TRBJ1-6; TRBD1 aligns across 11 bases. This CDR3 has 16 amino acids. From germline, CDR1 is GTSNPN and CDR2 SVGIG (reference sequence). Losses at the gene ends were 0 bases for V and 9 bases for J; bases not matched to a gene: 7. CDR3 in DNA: TGTGCCTGGAGTGTACGGACAGGGGGCCGCGGTTCACCCCTCCACTTT. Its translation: CAWSVRTGGRGSPLHF.

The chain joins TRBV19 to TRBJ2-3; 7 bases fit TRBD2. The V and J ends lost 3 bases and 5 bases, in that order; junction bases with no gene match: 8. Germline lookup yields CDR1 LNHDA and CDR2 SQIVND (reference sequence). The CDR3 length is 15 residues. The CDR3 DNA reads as TGTGCCAGTAGTATTGGTGGGGGGGAAGGAGATACGCAGTATTTT. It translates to CASSIGGGEGDTQYF.

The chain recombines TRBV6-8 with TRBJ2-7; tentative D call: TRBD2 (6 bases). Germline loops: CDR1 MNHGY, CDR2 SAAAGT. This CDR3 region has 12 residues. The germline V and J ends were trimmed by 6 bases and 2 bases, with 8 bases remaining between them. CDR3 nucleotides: TGTGCCAGCAGCGGGGGACCCTACGAGCAGTACTTC. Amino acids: CASSGGPYEQYF.

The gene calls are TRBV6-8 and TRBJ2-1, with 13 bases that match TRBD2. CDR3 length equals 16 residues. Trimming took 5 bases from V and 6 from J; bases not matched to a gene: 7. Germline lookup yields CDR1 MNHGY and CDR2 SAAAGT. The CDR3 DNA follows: TGTGCCAGCAGTGCCACCACTAGCGGGGGGGCCAATGAGCAGTTCTTC. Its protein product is CASSATTSGGANEQFF.

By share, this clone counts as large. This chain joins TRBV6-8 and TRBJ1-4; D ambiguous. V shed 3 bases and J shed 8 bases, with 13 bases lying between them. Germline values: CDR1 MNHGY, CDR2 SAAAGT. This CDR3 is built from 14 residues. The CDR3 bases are TGTGCCAGCAGTTATGACCCGTTCCGGGAAAAACTGTTTTTT. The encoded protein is CASSYDPFREKLFF.

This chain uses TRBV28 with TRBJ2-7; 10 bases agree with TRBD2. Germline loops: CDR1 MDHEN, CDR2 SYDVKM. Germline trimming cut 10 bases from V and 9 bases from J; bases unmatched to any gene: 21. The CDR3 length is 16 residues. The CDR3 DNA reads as TGTGCCACCAACCCTCGATCGGGACTAGCGTGGGATCGGCAGTACTTC. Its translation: CATNPRSGLAWDRQYF.

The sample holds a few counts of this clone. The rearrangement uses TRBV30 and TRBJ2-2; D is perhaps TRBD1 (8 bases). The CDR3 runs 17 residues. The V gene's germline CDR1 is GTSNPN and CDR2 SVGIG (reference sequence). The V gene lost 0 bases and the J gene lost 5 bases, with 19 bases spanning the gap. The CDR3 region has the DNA TGTGCCTGGAGTGTAAGCCTAACAGGGGGAGGGACCGGGGAGCTGTTTTTT. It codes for CAWSVSLTGGGTGELFF. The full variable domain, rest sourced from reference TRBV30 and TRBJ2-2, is SQTIHQWPATLVQPVGSPLSLECTVEGTSNPNLYWYRQAAGRGLQLLFYSVGIGQISSEVPQNLSASRPQDRQFILSSKKLLLSDSGFYLCAWSVSLTGGGTGELFFGEGSRLTVL.

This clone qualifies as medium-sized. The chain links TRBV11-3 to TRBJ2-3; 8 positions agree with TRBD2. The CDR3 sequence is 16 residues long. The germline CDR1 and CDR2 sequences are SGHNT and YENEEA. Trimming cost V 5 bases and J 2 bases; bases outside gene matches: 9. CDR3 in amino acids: CASSQGLAGVTDTQYF. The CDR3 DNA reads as TGTGCCAGCAGCCAAGGGCTAGCGGGCGTCACAGATACGCAGTATTTT.

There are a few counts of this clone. CDR3 nucleotide sequence: TGTGCCAGCAGCGTCCTGGGGGCTTACCAAGAGACCCAGTACTTC. This sequence encodes CASSVLGAYQETQYF. The chain couples TRBV9 to TRBJ2-5; a weak D match, TRBD1 (6 bases). Germline values: CDR1 SGDLS, CDR2 YYNGEE. The ends were cut back, 2 bases at V and 0 bases at J, with 11 bases in the middle. The CDR3 covers 15 residues.

In DNA form, the CDR3 reads TGTGCCAGCAGCCAAGATGCTCGGGAGCAGTTCTTC. It specifies CASSQDAREQFF. The rearrangement links TRBV9 to TRBJ2-1; D gene uncertain. The V end was cut by 4 bases, the J end by 10 bases, with 12 bases between. The length of the CDR3 is 12 residues. In germline, CDR1 is SGDLS, CDR2 YYNGEE.